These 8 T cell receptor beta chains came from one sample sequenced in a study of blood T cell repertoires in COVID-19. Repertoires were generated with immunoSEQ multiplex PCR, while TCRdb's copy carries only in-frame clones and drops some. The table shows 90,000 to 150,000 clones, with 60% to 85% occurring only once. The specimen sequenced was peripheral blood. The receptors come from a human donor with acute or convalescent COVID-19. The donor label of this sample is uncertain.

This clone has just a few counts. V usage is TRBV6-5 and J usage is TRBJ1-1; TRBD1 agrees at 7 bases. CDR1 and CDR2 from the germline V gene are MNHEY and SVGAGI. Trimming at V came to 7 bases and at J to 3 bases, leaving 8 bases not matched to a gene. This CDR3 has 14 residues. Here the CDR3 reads CASTAPGQYTEAFF. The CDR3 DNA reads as TGTGCCAGCACCGCACCGGGACAGTACACTGAAGCTTTCTTT.

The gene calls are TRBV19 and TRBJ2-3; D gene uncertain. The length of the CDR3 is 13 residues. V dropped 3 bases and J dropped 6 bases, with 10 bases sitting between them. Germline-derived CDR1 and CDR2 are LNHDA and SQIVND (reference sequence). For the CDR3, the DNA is TGTGCCAGTAGTATTTCTCCCGTCGATACGCAGTATTTT. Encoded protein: CASSISPVDTQYF.

CDR3 protein: CASSLAGALSYEQYV. The CDR3 coding sequence is TGTGCCAGCAGTCTAGCGGGGGCCCTCTCCTACGAGCAGTACGTC. V gene TRBV28 combines with J gene TRBJ2-7; 10 nucleotides line up with TRBD2. The CDR3 loop spans 15 amino acids. The germline V gene has CDR1 MDHEN and CDR2 SYDVKM. The trim removed 5 bases at V and 0 bases at J, leaving 4 bases unmatched.

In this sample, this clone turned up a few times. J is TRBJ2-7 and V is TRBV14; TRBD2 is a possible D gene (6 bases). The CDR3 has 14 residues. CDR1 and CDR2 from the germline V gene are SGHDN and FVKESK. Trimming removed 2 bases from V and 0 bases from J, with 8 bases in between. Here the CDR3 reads CASSQRRGSYEQYF. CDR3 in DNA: TGTGCCAGCAGCCAAAGGCGGGGCTCCTACGAGCAGTACTTC.

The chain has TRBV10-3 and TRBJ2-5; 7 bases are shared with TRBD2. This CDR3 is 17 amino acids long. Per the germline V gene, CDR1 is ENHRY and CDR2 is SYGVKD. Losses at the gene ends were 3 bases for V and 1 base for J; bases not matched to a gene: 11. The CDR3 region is CAISDPEREGIQETQYF. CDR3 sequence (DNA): TGTGCCATCAGTGACCCGGAGAGGGAGGGTATCCAAGAGACCCAGTACTTC.

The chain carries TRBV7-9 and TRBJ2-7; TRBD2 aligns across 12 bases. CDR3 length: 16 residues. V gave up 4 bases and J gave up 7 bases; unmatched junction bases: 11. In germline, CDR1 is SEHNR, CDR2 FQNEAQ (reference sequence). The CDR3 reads CASSSLAGGPLWEQYF. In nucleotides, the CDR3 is TGTGCCAGCAGCTCACTAGCGGGGGGACCTCTCTGGGAGCAGTACTTC.

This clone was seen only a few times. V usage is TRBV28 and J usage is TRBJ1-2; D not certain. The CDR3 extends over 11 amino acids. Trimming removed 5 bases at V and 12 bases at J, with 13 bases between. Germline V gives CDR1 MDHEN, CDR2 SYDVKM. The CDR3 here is CASSGPRENTF. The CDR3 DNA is TGTGCCAGCAGTGGGCCAAGGGAGAACACCTTC.

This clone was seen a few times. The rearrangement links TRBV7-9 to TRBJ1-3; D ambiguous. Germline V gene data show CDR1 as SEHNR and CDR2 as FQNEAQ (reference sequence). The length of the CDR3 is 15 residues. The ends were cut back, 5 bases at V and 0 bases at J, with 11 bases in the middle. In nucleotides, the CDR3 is TGTGCCAGCAGCCCCTACGATCGCTCTGGAAACACCATATATTTT. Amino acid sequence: CASSPYDRSGNTIYF.